The entry that follows covers one TCR beta chain sequence. Its target is not known. These data are taken from a study of CD8 T cells in Susac syndrome. Healthy donors served as age- and sex-matched controls. After extraction with the RNeasy kit, about 0.45 to 1 ug of the RNA was reverse transcribed using random hexamers. The authors amplified TCR beta CDR3 across 54 Vbeta and 13 Jbeta using immunoSEQ multiplex PCR. TCRdb called the immunoSEQ multiplex PCR reads again in MiXCR, with one record for every CDR3 protein. The repertoire has 150,000 to 200,000 distinct CDR3 sequences, approximately 92% of them found once; the top ten carry approximately 0.14%. CDR3 length equals 15 residues. Germline assignment: CDR1 KGHSH and CDR2 LQKENI. J lost 8 bases, V lost 4 bases, and 9 bases had no gene match. The study's findings and limits: The study admitted that it had a relatively small number of individuals in its TCR sequencing and HLA analysis.

The sequence came from a human donor in good health. The chain joins TRBV18 to TRBJ1-4; 8 nucleotides align to TRBD1. Sequencing was carried out using CD4+ T cells from PBMCs. DNA of the CDR3: TGTGCCAGCTCACAAACAGGGGGAGGGCACGAAAAACTGTTTTTT. Translated: CASSQTGGGHEKLFF. The full variable domain, completed using reference TRBV18 and TRBJ1-4, is NAGVMQNPRHLVRRRGQEARLRCSPMKGHSHVYWYRQLPEEGLKFMVYLQKENIIDESGMPKERFSAEFPKEGPSILRIQQVVRGDSAAYFCASSQTGGGHEKLFFGSGTQLSVL.